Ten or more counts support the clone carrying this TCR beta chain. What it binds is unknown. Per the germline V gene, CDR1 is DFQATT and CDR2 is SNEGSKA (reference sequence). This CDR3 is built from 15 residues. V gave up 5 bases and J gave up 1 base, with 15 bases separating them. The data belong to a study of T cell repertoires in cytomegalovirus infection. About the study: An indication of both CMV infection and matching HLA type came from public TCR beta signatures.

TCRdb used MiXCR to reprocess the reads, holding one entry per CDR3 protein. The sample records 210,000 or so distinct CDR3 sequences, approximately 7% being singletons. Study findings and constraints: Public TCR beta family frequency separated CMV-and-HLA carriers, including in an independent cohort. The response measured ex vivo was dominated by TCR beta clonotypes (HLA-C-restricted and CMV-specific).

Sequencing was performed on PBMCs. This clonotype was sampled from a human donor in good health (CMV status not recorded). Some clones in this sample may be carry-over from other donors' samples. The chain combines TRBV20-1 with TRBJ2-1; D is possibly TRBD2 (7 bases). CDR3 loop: CSALRAGASYNEQFF. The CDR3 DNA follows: TGCAGTGCTCTCCGGGCGGGGGCTTCCTACAATGAGCAGTTCTTC.